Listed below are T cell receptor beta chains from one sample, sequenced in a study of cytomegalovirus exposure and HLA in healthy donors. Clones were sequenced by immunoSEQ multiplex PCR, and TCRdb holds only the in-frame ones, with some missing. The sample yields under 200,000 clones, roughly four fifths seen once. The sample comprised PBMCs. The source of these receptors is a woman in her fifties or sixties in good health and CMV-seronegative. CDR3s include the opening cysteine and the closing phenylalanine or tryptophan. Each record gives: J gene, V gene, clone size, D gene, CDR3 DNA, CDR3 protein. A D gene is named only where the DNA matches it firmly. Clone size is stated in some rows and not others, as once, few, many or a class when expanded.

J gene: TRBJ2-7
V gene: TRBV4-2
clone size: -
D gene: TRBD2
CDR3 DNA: TGTGCCAGCAGCCAAGAGATCCCACTAGCGGGAGTCTCAAGGGCCTACGAGCAGTACTTC
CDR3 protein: CASSQEIPLAGVSRAYEQYF

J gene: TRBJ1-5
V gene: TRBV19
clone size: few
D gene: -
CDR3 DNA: TGTGCCAGTAGTATTTGGGGCCAGCCCCAGCATTTT
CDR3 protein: CASSIWGQPQHF

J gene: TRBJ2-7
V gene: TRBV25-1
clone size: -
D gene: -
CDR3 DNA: TGTGCCAGCAGTGACAGGACAGCTACCTACGAGCAGTACTTC
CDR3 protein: CASSDRTATYEQYF

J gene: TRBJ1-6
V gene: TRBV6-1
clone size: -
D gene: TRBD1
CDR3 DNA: TGTGCCAGCAGTGAAGCTCGGGGACAGGCACCCCTCCACTTT
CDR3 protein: CASSEARGQAPLHF

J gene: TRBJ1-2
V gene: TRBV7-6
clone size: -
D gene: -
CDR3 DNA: TGTGCCAGCAGCTTAGGGACCAGGGATCCGAGCTACACCTTC
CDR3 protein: CASSLGTRDPSYTF

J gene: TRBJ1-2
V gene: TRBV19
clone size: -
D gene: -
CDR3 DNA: TGTGCCAGTAGTATCAGGGTGCAAATTACTAACTATGGCTACACCTTC
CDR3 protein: CASSIRVQITNYGYTF

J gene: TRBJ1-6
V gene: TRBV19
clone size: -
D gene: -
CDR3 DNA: TGTGCCAGTAGTGGGGAGAGAGTCTATTCACCCCTCCACTTT
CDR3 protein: CASSGERVYSPLHF

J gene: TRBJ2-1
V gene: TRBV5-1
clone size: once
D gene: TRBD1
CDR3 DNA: TGCGCCAGCACCTCGACGGGACAGGCCACGAGCTCCTACAATGAGCAGTTCTTC
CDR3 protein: CASTSTGQATSSYNEQFF

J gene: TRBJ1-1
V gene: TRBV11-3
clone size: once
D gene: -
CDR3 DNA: TGTGCCAGCAGCCTAGGGGCCTCCTCGACTGAAGCTTTCTTT
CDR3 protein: CASSLGASSTEAFF

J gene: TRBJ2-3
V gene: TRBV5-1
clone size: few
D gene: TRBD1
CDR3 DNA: TGCGCCAGCAGCCTGACTCCCGGGACAGTCGGAGATACGCAGTATTTT
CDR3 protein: CASSLTPGTVGDTQYF

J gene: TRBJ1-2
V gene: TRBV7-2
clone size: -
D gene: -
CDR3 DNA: TGTGCCAGCAGCCCAGGGCTCTATGGCTACACCTTC
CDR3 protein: CASSPGLYGYTF

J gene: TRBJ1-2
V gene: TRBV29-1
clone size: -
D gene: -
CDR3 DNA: TGCAGCGTTGAGAACTTGGACAGATCAATCTATGGCTACACCTTC
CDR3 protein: CSVENLDRSIYGYTF

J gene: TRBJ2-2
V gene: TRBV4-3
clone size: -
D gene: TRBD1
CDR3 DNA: TGCGCCAGCAGCCAAGGCCCGGGGACAGGAGGAAACACCGGGGAGCTGTTTTTT
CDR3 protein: CASSQGPGTGGNTGELFF

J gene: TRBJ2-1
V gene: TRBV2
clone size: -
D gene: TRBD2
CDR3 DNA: TGTGCCAGCAGTGAAGCCCGGACTAGCGGGGGCTACAATGAGCAGTTCTTC
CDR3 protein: CASSEARTSGGYNEQFF

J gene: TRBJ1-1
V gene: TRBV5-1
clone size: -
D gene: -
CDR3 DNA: TGCGCCAGCAGCTTGGTCGGGGTTGAAGCTTTCTTT
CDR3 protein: CASSLVGVEAFF

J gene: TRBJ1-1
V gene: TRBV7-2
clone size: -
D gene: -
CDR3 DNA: TGTGCCAGCAGCTTAGGTTTTTCAGGTTCTGAAGCTTTCTTT
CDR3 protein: CASSLGFSGSEAFF

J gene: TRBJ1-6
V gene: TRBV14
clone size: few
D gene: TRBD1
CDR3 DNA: TGTGCCAGCAGCCAAAGGACAGGCTTAAAATCACCCCTCCACTTT
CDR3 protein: CASSQRTGLKSPLHF

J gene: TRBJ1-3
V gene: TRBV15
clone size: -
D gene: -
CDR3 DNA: TGTGCCACCAGTCCCGGGGGATCTGGAAACACCATATATTTT
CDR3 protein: CATSPGGSGNTIYF

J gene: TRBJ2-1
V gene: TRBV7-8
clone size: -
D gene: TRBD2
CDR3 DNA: TGTGCCAGCAGGTCTAGCGGGTCCTACAATGAGCAGTTCTTC
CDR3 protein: CASRSSGSYNEQFF

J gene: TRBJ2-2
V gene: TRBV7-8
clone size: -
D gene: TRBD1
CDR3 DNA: TGTGCCAGCAGCTTAGGGGTAGGGGGCAAGGCCGGGGAGCTGTTTTTT
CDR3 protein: CASSLGVGGKAGELFF